This TCR beta chain was identified in a study of T cell responses to AZD1222 COVID-19 vaccine. Using immunoSEQ multiplex PCR, the repertoire was profiled, and TCRdb retains in-frame clones only, with some absent. The sample holds 27,000 or so clones; about nine tenths are singletons and the top ten take 6.5% to 9.5%. Germline CDR1 reads MNHEY; CDR2 reads SVGAGI. V trimming: 6 bases; J trimming: 2 bases; junction bases outside the gene matches: 7. The CDR3 length is 15 residues. The material sequenced was peripheral blood, taken 28 days after the second AZD1222 dose. The clonotype was recovered from an adult who received the AZD1222 COVID-19 vaccine. This chain joins TRBV6-5 and TRBJ1-2, with 9 bases lining up with TRBD1. CDR3 loop: CASRPGTGKNYGYTF. DNA for the CDR3: TGTGCCAGCAGACCTGGGACAGGGAAAAACTATGGCTACACCTTC.